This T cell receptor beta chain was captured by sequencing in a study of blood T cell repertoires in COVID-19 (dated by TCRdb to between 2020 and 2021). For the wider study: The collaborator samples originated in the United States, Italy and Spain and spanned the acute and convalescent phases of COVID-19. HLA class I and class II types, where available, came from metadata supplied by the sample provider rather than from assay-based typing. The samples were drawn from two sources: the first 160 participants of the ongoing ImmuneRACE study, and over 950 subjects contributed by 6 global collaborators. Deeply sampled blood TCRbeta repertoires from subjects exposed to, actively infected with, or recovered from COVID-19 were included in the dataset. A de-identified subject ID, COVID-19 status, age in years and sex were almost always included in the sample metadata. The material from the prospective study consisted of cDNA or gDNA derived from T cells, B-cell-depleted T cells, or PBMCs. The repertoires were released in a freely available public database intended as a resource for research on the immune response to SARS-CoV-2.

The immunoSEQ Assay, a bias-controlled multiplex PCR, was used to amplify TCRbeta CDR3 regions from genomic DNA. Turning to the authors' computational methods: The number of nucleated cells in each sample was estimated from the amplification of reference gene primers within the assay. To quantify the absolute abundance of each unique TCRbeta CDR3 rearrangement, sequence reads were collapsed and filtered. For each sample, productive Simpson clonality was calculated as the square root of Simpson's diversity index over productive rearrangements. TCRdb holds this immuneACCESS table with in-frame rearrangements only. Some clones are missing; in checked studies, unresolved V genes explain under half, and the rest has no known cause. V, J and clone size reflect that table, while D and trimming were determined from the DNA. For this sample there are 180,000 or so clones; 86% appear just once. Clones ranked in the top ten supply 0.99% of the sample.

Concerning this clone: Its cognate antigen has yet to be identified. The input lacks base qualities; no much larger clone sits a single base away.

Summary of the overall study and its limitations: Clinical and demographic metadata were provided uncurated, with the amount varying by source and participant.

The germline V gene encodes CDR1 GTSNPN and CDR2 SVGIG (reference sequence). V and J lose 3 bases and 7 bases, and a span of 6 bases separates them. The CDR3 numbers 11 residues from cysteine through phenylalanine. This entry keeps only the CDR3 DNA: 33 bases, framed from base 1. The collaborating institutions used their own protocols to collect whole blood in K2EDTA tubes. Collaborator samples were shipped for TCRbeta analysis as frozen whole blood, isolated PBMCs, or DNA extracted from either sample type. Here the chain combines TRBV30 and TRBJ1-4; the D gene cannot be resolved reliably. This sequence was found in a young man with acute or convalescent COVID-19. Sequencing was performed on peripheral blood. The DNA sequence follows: TGTGCCTGGAGGGGGAGTGAAAAACTGTTTTTT. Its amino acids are CAWRGSEKLFF.